The next 10 T cell receptor beta chains were all read from a single sample in a study of control samples from healthy donors and cancer patients. Only in-frame clones appear in the TCRdb table, and some are missing; sequencing was by immunoSEQ multiplex PCR. The sample has about 85,000 clones, roughly 89% seen once. Sequencing input: blood. These receptors were taken from a woman in her sixties or seventies in good health.

V and J are TRBV7-9 and TRBJ1-1; D gene unclear. CDR3 length: 12 amino acids. The V end lost 1 base, the J end lost 11 bases, and 11 bases lay between the germline ends. CDR1 SEHNR and CDR2 FQNEAQ come from the germline V gene (reference sequence). CDR3 DNA: TGTGCCAGCAGCTTAGAACCTGGGTACGCTTTCTTT. As protein: CASSLEPGYAFF.

This chain connects TRBV5-1 to TRBJ2-3; D tentatively fits TRBD1 or TRBD2 (5 bases each). Deletions cut 1 base from V and 0 bases from J, with 12 bases between. Germline V gene sequence: CDR1 SGHRS, CDR2 YFSETQ. This CDR3 comprises 16 residues. This chain's CDR3 is CASSLSGTTSTDTQYF. The CDR3 bases are TGCGCCAGCAGCTTGTCCGGGACCACTAGCACAGATACGCAGTATTTT.

The V and J genes are TRBV19 and TRBJ1-6; tentatively, D is TRBD1 (5 bases). Germline V gives CDR1 LNHDA, CDR2 SQIVND (reference sequence). With 5 bases removed from V and 2 bases from J, the gap between germline ends came to 13 bases. This CDR3 is 16 amino acids long. CDR3 sequence reads: CASSSRGNTYNSPLHF. CDR3 DNA sequence: TGTGCCAGTAGTTCACGGGGGAACACCTATAATTCACCCCTCCACTTT.

This clone was observed a handful of times. The chain employs TRBV15 and TRBJ2-7; 10 bases map to TRBD2. J was trimmed by 5 bases and V by 1 base; bases with no gene match: 2. CDR3 length: 14 amino acids. Per germline, CDR1 LNHNV and CDR2 YYDKDF (reference sequence). This CDR3 is CATSRGLAGDEQYF. For the CDR3, the DNA is TGTGCCACCAGCAGAGGGCTAGCGGGAGACGAGCAGTACTTC.

The chain has TRBV12-3 or TRBV12-4 and TRBJ1-3; D is perhaps TRBD1 (5 bases). V shed 8 bases and J shed 4 bases, with 6 bases lying between them. This CDR3 is built from 11 residues. Here the CDR3 DNA reads TGTGCCAGCGGACAAGGAAACACCATATATTTT. It translates to CASGQGNTIYF.

The chain links TRBV6-5 to TRBJ2-7; TRBD2 is a possible D gene (5 bases). Germline CDR1 is MNHEY and CDR2 is SVGAGI. Trimming left V 2 bases short and J 3 bases short, with 11 bases between. The length of the CDR3 is 14 residues. Written as DNA, the CDR3 is TGTGCCAGCAGTTACGAGCGGAAGGACTACGAGCAGTACTTC. This codes for CASSYERKDYEQYF.

This clone was recorded only once. The CDR3 DNA sequence: TGTGCCAGCAGCTTAGATAAATTGGGCCAGGTGATCTCAGGGCAGTACTTC. It encodes CASSLDKLGQVISGQYF. The genes are TRBV11-3 and TRBJ2-7; D is unclear. Trimming left V 0 bases short and J 9 bases short, with 24 bases between. Germline assignment: CDR1 SGHNT and CDR2 YENEEA. The CDR3 is made up of 17 amino acids.

This clone is medium-sized by share. V gene TRBV19 combines with J gene TRBJ2-7; D perhaps matches TRBD2 (5 bases). This CDR3 is built from 15 residues. Germline V gives CDR1 LNHDA, CDR2 SQIVND (reference sequence). The V and J ends lost 5 bases and 2 bases respectively, with 16 bases between them. CDR3 coding DNA: TGTGCCAGTAGTCCCCGGGGTACGGCGGCCTACGAGCAGTACTTC. The encoded protein is CASSPRGTAAYEQYF.

The chain couples TRBV18 to TRBJ1-1; weak D call: TRBD1 (5 bases). This CDR3 has 14 residues. V lost 2 bases and J lost 5, with 12 bases in between. The V gene's germline CDR1 is KGHSH and CDR2 LQKENI. The CDR3 nucleotides are TGTGCCAGCTCACCAGCGGCAGGGAGTACTGAAGCTTTCTTT. Its translation: CASSPAAGSTEAFF.

The J gene is TRBJ1-1, the V gene TRBV5-4; D is possibly TRBD1 (6 bases). V gave up 5 bases and J gave up 1 base, with 9 bases separating them. Germline V gene sequence: CDR1 SGHNT, CDR2 YYREEE (reference sequence). This CDR3 comprises 13 residues. The CDR3 here is CASSVDRNTEAFF. The CDR3 DNA sequence: TGTGCCAGCAGTGTGGACAGGAACACTGAAGCTTTCTTT.